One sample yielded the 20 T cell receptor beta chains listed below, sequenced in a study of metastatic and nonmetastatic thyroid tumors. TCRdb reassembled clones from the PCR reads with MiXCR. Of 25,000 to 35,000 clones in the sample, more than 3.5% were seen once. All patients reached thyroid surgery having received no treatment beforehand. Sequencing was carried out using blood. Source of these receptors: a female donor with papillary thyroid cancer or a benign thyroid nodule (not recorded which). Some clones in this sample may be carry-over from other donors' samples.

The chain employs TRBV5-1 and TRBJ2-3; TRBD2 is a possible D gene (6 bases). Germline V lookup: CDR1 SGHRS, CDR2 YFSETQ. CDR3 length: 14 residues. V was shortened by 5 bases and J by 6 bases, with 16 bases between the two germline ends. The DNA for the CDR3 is TGCGCCAGCAGTATCGGGAGTGTGGAGGATACGCAGTATTTT. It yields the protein CASSIGSVEDTQYF.

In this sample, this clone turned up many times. CDR3 protein: CASRFSGMTDTQYF. The DNA for the CDR3 is TGTGCCAGCAGGTTTTCCGGGATGACAGATACGCAGTATTTT. V gene TRBV2 combines with J gene TRBJ2-3, with TRBD2 as a possible D gene (5 bases). CDR1 is SNHLY, CDR2 FYNNEI, per germline. V lost 6 bases to trimming and J lost 3 bases, with 13 bases between them. The CDR3 runs to 14 residues. The full variable domain, with the rest looked up from reference TRBV2 and TRBJ2-3, is EPEVTQTPSHQVTQMGQEVILRCVPISNHLYFYWYRQILGQKVEFLVSFYNNEISEKSEIFDDQFSVERPDGSNFTLKIRSTKLEDSAMYFCASRFSGMTDTQYFGPGTRLTVL.

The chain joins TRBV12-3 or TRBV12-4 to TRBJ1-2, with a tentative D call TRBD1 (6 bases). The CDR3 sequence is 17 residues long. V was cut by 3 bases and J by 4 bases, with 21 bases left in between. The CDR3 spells CASSFQARGAGVYGYTF. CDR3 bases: TGTGCCAGCAGTTTCCAGGCACGGGGGGCGGGGGTCTATGGCTACACCTTC.

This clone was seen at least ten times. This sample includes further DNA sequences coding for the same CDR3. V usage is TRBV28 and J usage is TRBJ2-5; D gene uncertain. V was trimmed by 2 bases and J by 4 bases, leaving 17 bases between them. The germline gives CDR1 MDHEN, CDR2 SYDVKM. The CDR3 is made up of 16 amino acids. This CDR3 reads CASSLIARKVRETQYF. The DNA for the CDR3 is TGTGCCAGCAGTTTAATAGCTAGGAAGGTTAGAGAGACCCAGTACTTC.

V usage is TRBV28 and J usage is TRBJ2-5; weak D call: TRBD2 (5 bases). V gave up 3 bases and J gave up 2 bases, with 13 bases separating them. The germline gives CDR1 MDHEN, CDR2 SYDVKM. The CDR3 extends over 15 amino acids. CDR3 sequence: CASSLSSEAQETQYF. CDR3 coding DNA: TGTGCCAGCAGTTTGAGTAGCGAGGCTCAAGAGACCCAGTACTTC.

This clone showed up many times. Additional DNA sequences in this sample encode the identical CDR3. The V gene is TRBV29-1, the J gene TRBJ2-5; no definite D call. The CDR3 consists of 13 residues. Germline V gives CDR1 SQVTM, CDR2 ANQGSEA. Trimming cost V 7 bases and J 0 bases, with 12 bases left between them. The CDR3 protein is CSATDHNQETQYF. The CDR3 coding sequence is TGCAGCGCCACCGACCACAACCAAGAGACCCAGTACTTC.

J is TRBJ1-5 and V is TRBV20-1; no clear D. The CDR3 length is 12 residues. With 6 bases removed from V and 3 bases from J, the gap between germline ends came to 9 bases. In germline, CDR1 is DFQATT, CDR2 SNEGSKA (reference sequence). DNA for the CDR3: TGCAGTGCAAAACGCCCCAATCAGCCCCAGCATTTT. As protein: CSAKRPNQPQHF.

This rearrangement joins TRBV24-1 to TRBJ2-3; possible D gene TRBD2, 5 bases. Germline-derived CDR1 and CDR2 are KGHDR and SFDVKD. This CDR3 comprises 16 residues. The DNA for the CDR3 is TGTGAAACCCGACCCTCCGGGGTTTCAGTAACAGATACGCAGTATTTT. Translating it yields CETRPSGVSVTDTQYF.

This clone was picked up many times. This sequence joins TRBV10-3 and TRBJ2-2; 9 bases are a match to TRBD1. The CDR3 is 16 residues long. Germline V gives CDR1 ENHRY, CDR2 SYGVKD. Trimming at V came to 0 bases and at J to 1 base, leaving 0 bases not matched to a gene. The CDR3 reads CAISESTGGNTGELFF. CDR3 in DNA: TGTGCCATCAGTGAGTCGACAGGGGGGAACACCGGGGAGCTGTTTTTT.

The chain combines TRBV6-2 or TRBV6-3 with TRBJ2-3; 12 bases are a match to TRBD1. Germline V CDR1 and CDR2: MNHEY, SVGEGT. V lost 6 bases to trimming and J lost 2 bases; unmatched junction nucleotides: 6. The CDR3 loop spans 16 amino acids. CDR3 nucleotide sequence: TGTGCCAGCAGCACGGGACAGGGGGCTATCACAGATACGCAGTATTTT. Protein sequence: CASSTGQGAITDTQYF.

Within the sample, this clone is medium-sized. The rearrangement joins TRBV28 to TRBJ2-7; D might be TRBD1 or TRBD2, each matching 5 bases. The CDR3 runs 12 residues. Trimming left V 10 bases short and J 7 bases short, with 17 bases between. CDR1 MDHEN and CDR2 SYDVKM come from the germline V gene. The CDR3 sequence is CATGGVGREQYF. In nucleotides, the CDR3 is TGTGCCACTGGGGGTGTAGGTCGAGAGCAGTACTTC.

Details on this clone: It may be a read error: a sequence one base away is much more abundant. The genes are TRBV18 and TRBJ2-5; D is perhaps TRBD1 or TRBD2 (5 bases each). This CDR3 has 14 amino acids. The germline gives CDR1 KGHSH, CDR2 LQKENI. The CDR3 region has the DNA TGTGCCAGCTCACCGGAAAGGGGAGCTGAGACCAAGTACTTC. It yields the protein CASSPERGAETKYF.

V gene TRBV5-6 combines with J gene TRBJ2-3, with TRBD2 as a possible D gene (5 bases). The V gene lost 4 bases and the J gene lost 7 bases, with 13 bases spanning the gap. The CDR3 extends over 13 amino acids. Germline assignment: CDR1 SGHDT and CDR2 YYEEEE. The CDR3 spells CASSHWAGNTQYF. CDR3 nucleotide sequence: TGTGCCAGCAGCCACTGGGCCGGGAATACGCAGTATTTT.

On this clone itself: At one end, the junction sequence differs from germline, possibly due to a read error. The CDR3 region is CASRSGQRNTIDF. The CDR3 coding sequence is TGTGCCAGCAGATCGGGACAGCGAAACACAATAGATTTT. The chain joins TRBV28 to TRBJ1-3; 7 bases fit TRBD1. CDR1 and CDR2 from the germline V gene are MDHEN and SYDVKM. This CDR3 is 13 amino acids long. Full variable domain (rest looked up from reference TRBV28 and TRBJ1-3): DVKVTQSSRYLVKRTGEKVFLECVQDMDHENMFWYRQDPGLGLRLIYFSYDVKMKEKGDIPEGYSVSREKKERFSLILESASTNQTSMYLCASRSGQRNTIDFGEGSWLTVV.

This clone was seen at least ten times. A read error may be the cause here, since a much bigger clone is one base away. The CDR3 loop is CASSRKHRNQPQHF. Written as DNA, the CDR3 is TGTGCCAGTAGTAGGAAACACCGCAATCAGCCCCAGCATTTT. V usage is TRBV19 and J usage is TRBJ1-5; D remains unclear. Trimming stripped 4 bases from V and 2 bases from J, with 9 bases between. CDR3 size: 14 residues. The germline CDR1 and CDR2 sequences are LNHDA and SQIVND (reference sequence).

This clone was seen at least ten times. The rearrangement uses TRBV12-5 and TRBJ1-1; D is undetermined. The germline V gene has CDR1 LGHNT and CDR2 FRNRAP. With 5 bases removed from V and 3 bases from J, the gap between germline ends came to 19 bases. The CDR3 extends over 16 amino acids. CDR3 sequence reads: CASGPTLSHSYTEAFF. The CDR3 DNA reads TGTGCTAGTGGTCCAACCCTGTCTCACAGCTACACTGAAGCTTTCTTT.

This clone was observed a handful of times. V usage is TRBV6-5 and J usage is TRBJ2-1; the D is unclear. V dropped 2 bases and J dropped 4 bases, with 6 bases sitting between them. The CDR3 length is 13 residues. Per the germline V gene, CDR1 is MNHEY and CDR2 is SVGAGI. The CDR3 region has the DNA TGTGCCAGCAGTTACGACTGGTACAATGAGCAGTTCTTC. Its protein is CASSYDWYNEQFF.

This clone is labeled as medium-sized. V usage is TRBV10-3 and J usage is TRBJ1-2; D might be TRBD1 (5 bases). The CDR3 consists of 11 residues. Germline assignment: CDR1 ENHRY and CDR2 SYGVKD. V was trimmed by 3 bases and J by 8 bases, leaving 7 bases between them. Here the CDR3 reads CAISDGGGYTF. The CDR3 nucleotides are TGTGCCATCAGTGACGGGGGAGGCTACACCTTC.

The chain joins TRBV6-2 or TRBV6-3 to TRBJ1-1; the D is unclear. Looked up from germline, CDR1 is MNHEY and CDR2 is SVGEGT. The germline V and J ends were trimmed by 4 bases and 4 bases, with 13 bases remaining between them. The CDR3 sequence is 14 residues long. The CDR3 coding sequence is TGTGCCAGCAGTTCCCCCCCCTGGGGCACTGAAGCTTTCTTT. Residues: CASSSPPWGTEAFF.

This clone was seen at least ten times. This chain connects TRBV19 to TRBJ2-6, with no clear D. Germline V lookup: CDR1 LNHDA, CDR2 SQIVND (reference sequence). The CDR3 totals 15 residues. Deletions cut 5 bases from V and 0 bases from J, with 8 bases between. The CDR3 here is CASSRRVSGANVLTF. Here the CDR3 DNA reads TGTGCCAGTAGTCGCCGAGTCTCTGGGGCCAACGTCCTGACTTTC.